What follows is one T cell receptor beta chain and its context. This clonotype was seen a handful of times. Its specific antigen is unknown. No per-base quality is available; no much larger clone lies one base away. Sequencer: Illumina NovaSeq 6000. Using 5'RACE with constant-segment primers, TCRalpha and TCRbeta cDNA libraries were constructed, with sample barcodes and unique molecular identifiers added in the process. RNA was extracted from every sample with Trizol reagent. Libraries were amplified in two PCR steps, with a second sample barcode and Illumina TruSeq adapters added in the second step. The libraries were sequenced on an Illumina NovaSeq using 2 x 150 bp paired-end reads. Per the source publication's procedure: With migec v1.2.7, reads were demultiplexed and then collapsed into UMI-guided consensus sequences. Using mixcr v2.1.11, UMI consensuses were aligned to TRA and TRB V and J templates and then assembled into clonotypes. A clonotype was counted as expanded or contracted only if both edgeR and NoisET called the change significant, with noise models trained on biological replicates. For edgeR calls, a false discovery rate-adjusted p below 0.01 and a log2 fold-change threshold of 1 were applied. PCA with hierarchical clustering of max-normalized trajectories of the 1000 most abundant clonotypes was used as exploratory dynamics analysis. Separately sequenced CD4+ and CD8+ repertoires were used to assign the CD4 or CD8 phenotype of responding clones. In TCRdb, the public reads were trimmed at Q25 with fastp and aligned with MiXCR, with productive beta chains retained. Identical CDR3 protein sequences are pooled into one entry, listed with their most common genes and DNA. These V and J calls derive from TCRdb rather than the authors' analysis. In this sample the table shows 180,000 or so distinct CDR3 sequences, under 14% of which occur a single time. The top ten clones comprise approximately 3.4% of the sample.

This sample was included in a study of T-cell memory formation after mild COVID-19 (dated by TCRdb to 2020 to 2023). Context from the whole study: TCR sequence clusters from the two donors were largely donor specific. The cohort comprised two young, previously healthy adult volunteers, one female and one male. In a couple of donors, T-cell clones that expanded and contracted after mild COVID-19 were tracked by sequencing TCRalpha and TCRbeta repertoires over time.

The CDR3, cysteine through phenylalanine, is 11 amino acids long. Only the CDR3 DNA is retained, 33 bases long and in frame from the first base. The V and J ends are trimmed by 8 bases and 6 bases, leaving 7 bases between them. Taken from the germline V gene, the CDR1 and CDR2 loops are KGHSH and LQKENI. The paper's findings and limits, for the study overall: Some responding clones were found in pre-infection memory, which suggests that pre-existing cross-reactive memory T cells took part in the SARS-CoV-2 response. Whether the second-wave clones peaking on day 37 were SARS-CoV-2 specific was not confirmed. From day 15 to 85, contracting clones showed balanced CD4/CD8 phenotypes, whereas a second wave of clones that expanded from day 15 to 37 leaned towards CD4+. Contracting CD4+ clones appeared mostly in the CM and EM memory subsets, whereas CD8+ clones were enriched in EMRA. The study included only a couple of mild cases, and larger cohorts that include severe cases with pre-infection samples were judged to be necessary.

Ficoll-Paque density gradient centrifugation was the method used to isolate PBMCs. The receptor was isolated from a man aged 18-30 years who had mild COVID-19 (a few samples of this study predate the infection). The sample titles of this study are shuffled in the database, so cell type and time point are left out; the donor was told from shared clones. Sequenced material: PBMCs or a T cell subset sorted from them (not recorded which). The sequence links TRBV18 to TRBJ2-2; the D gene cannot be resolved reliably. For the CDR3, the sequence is CASLGSGELFF. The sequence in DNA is TGTGCCAGCCTTGGGTCCGGGGAGCTGTTTTTT.